This T cell receptor beta chain derives from a study of OX40 agonist ivuxolimab in advanced cancers. Study-wide results and limits: Low levels of normalized T-cell clonal expansion also appeared in some nonresponders.

CDR1 is SGHVS and CDR2 is FNYEAQ in the germline V gene. Trimming stripped 6 bases from V and 5 bases from J, with 16 bases between. The CDR3 runs to 15 residues. Details on this clone: As yet, its antigen is unknown.

People who had autoimmune disease history or systemic immunosuppression were excluded. Sequenced by immunoSEQ multiplex PCR; TCRdb stores in-frame clones only, minus some. The data contain 65,000 to 95,000 clones, 84% of them seen just once; the ten biggest clones take up 2% to 2.5%. This sample comprised CD4+ or CD8+ T cells sorted from blood, obtained in a trial of the OX40 agonist ivuxolimab. This TCR came from an adult with an advanced solid tumor such as melanoma, head and neck, liver or kidney cancer. The chain has TRBV7-6 and TRBJ2-2; either TRBD1 or TRBD2 may fit D (5 bases each). The CDR3 loop is CASSSGARRTGELFF. For the CDR3, the DNA is TGTGCCAGCAGTTCCGGGGCTAGAAGGACCGGGGAGCTGTTTTTT.